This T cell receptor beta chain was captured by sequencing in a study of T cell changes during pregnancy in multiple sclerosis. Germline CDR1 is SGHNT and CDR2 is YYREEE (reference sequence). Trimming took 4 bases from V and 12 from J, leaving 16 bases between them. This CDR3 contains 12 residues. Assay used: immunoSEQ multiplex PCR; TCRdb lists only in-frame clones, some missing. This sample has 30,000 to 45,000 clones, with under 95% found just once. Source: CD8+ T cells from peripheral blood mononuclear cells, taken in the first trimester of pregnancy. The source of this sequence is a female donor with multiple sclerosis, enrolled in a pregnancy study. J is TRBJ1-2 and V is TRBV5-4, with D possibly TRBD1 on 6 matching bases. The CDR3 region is CASSAPQGPDTF. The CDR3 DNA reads TGTGCCAGCAGCGCCCCACAGGGCCCCGACACCTTC.